Below are 29 T cell receptor beta chains sequenced from a single sample in a study of blood T cell repertoires in COVID-19. Some clones are missing from TCRdb's copy, which holds only in-frame ones; the method was immunoSEQ multiplex PCR. The sample lists under 200,000 clones, approximately 89% occurring once. The specimen sequenced was peripheral blood. The receptors stem from a man aged 65 to 79 with acute or convalescent COVID-19.

This sequence joins TRBV7-2 and TRBJ2-7; D not certain. In germline, CDR1 is SGHTA, CDR2 FQGNSA. Trimming shortened V by 2 bases and J by 3 bases, and 11 bases separated the two germline ends. The length of the CDR3 is 14 residues. The DNA of the CDR3 is TGTGCCAGCAGCTTAACTTTCCCCCGCTACGAGCAGTACTTC. Its translation is CASSLTFPRYEQYF.

V gene TRBV29-1 combines with J gene TRBJ2-3; D is unclear. The length of the CDR3 is 13 residues. V lost 7 bases, J lost 0 bases, and 11 bases lay in between. Germline CDR1 and CDR2: SQVTM and ANQGSEA. In nucleotides, the CDR3 is TGCAGCGGCGACATTGCTAGCACAGATACGCAGTATTTT. It translates to CSGDIASTDTQYF.

This clone was detected only a few times. The chain carries TRBV19 and TRBJ2-4, with D unresolved. Germline CDR1 is LNHDA and CDR2 is SQIVND (reference sequence). The CDR3 has 13 residues. V lost 9 bases to trimming and J lost 0 bases, with 9 bases between them. The CDR3 DNA reads TGTGCCAGCCTGGGCGCAGCCAAAAACATTCAGTACTTC. Translated: CASLGAAKNIQYF.

The chain combines TRBV9 with TRBJ2-7; 11 positions match TRBD2. This CDR3 is built from 18 residues. J was trimmed by 0 bases and V by 4 bases; bases with no gene match: 12. CDR1 SGDLS and CDR2 YYNGEE come from the germline V gene. CDR3 bases: TGTGCCAGCAGCCCCTCCCTAGCGGGGGGTCTGGGCTCCTACGAGCAGTACTTC. Its translation is CASSPSLAGGLGSYEQYF.

The chain has TRBV2 and TRBJ2-1, with TRBD2 identical over 9 bases. Unmatched junction bases numbered 8, after V lost 5 bases and J lost 6 bases. In germline, CDR1 is SNHLY, CDR2 FYNNEI. The CDR3 sequence is 15 residues long. The DNA of the CDR3 is TGTGCCAGCAGTCGGCTAGCGGGGCTACTCAATGAGCAGTTCTTC. This translates into CASSRLAGLLNEQFF. Full variable domain (remainder filled in from reference TRBV2 and TRBJ2-1): EPEVTQTPSHQVTQMGQEVILRCVPISNHLYFYWYRQILGQKVEFLVSFYNNEISEKSEIFDDQFSVERPDGSNFTLKIRSTKLEDSAMYFCASSRLAGLLNEQFFGPGTRLTVL.

J is TRBJ1-2 and V is TRBV7-6; 8 bases agree with TRBD1. Trimming cost V 3 bases and J 4 bases; bases outside gene matches: 4. The CDR3 totals 14 residues. From germline, CDR1 is SGHVS and CDR2 FNYEAQ. The CDR3 region is CASSFGTGPYGYTF. In DNA form, the CDR3 reads TGTGCCAGCAGCTTTGGGACAGGTCCCTATGGCTACACCTTC.

The genes are TRBV10-2 and TRBJ2-1; the match to TRBD2 covers 7 bases. V was pared by 6 bases and J by 0 bases, with 5 bases of the junction left unmatched. The germline CDR1 and CDR2 sequences are WSHSY and SAAADI. The CDR3 length is 15 residues. This chain's CDR3 is CASRGGEGSYNEQFF. CDR3 sequence (DNA): TGCGCCAGCAGGGGAGGGGAAGGCTCCTACAATGAGCAGTTCTTC.

This sequence joins TRBV5-4 and TRBJ2-3; D is uncertain. Germline V CDR1 and CDR2: SGHNT, YYREEE (reference sequence). The CDR3 consists of 14 residues. V lost 3 bases and J 1 base, leaving 9 bases between the germline ends. CDR3 DNA: TGTGCCAGCAGCTCGGCCGGAGGCACAGATACGCAGTATTTT. Protein sequence: CASSSAGGTDTQYF.

This clone was counted a single time. The J gene is TRBJ1-3, the V gene TRBV5-4; 7 nucleotides align to TRBD1. Trimming removed 3 bases from V and 2 bases from J; junction bases left unmatched: 5. This CDR3 has 15 residues. Germline values: CDR1 SGHNT, CDR2 YYREEE (reference sequence). The CDR3 loop is CASSSETGTGNTIYF. Written as DNA, the CDR3 is TGTGCCAGCAGCTCCGAGACAGGGACTGGAAACACCATATATTTT.

This clone has only a few counts. V is TRBV9 and J is TRBJ1-1; D may be TRBD1 (6 bases). This CDR3 spans 13 amino acids. Germline CDR1 SGDLS, CDR2 YYNGEE. Trimming removed 4 bases from V and 1 base from J, with 8 bases in between. CDR3 DNA: TGTGCCAGCAGCTTCAGGGGGAACACTGAAGCTTTCTTT. It is translated as CASSFRGNTEAFF. Drawing the rest from reference TRBV9 and TRBJ1-1, the complete variable domain is DSGVTQTPKHLITATGQRVTLRCSPRSGDLSVYWYQQSLDQGLQFLIQYYNGEERAKGNILERFSAQQFPDLHSELNLSSLELGDSALYFCASSFRGNTEAFFGQGTRLTVV.

This clone was seen a few times. J is TRBJ1-2 and V is TRBV2, with D perhaps matching TRBD1 (6 bases). V was shortened by 6 bases and J by 5 bases, with 16 bases between the two germline ends. CDR3 length: 14 residues. From germline, CDR1 is SNHLY and CDR2 FYNNEI. The CDR3 region is CASSPQGSEYGYTF. The CDR3 DNA sequence: TGTGCCAGCAGCCCCCAGGGGTCCGAGTATGGCTACACCTTC.

This clone was detected only once. The genes are TRBV7-2 and TRBJ2-3, with 11 nucleotides matching TRBD2. Trimming at V came to 1 base and at J to 3 bases, leaving 6 bases not matched to a gene. CDR1 SGHTA and CDR2 FQGNSA come from the germline V gene. The CDR3 is made up of 17 amino acids. The CDR3 DNA follows: TGTGCCAGCAGCTTAGGTCCGGCTAGCGGGGGGACAGATACGCAGTATTTT. Amino acids: CASSLGPASGGTDTQYF.

This clone was recorded once. The rearrangement uses TRBV6-1 and TRBJ2-7; D is possibly TRBD1 (6 bases). Germline CDR1 is MNHNS and CDR2 is SASEGT. The V end lost 0 bases, the J end lost 6 bases, and 15 bases lay between the germline ends. The CDR3 extends over 15 amino acids. This CDR3 reads CASSEAGGQPSEQYF. The CDR3, as DNA: TGTGCCAGCAGTGAAGCCGGTGGACAGCCCTCCGAGCAGTACTTC.

This clone was recorded many times. The chain couples TRBV7-9 to TRBJ1-1; D perhaps matches TRBD1 (5 bases). The CDR3 loop spans 14 amino acids. V was clipped by 4 bases and J by 3 bases, with 12 bases between them. Germline lookup yields CDR1 SEHNR and CDR2 FQNEAQ (reference sequence). The CDR3 bases are TGTGCCAGCAGCTCCCCGGGGGAATACACTGAAGCTTTCTTT. Protein: CASSSPGEYTEAFF.

V is TRBV4-3 and J is TRBJ2-5; 9 positions agree with TRBD2. The CDR3 is 15 amino acids. The V gene's germline CDR1 is LGHNA and CDR2 YSLEER. The V and J ends lost 1 base and 3 bases, in that order; junction bases with no gene match: 3. This CDR3 is CASSQGAGGEETQYF. In nucleotides, the CDR3 is TGCGCCAGCAGCCAAGGAGCGGGGGGCGAAGAGACCCAGTACTTC.

The rearrangement uses TRBV27 and TRBJ2-5; D is perhaps TRBD1 (5 bases). The V gene lost 8 bases and the J gene lost 5 bases, with 18 bases spanning the gap. Germline V gives CDR1 MNHEY, CDR2 SMNVEV (reference sequence). The CDR3 runs to 14 residues. Here the CDR3 reads CASSPLQGMETQYF. In nucleotides, the CDR3 is TGTGCCAGCTCCCCACTTCAGGGAATGGAGACCCAGTACTTC.

This chain uses TRBV3-1 (or the pseudogene TRBV3-2) with TRBJ2-5; 11 bases fit TRBD2. In germline, CDR1 is LGHDT, CDR2 YNNKEL (reference sequence). The CDR3 covers 18 residues. J lost 0 bases, V lost 0 bases, and 6 bases had no gene match. CDR3 sequence: CASSQDRTSGPYQETQYF. The CDR3 bases are TGTGCCAGCAGCCAAGATCGGACTAGCGGGCCGTACCAAGAGACCCAGTACTTC.

This chain links TRBV13 with TRBJ1-5; perhaps TRBD1 as D (6 bases). Germline V gene lookup returns CDR1 PRHDT and CDR2 FYEKMQ (reference sequence). The CDR3 loop spans 15 amino acids. Trimming left V 6 bases short and J 1 base short, with 13 bases between. The CDR3 DNA reads as TGTGCCAGCAGTTACAGGGAGGGAAGCAATCAGCCCCAGCATTTT. Its translation is CASSYREGSNQPQHF.

The chain combines TRBV5-1 with TRBJ1-4; possible D gene TRBD1, 5 bases. Germline-derived CDR1 and CDR2 are SGHRS and YFSETQ. This CDR3 is built from 12 residues. With 5 bases removed from V and 10 bases from J, the gap between germline ends came to 12 bases. The chain's CDR3 is CASRQDRGKLFF. In DNA, the CDR3 is TGCGCCAGCAGACAGGATAGGGGAAAACTGTTTTTT.

This rearrangement joins TRBV30 to TRBJ1-2; 7 bases agree with TRBD1. Losses at the gene ends were 1 base for V and 3 bases for J; bases not matched to a gene: 11. The CDR3 totals 16 residues. In germline, CDR1 is GTSNPN, CDR2 SVGIG (reference sequence). The CDR3 spells CAWSAGLYGTDYGYTF. DNA for the CDR3: TGTGCCTGGAGTGCTGGGCTTTACGGGACAGACTATGGCTACACCTTC.

The rearrangement links TRBV10-3 to TRBJ2-7; 9 nucleotides match TRBD1. The CDR3 runs to 17 residues. The V segment lost 0 bases and the J segment 2 bases; nucleotides outside the gene matches: 8. The V gene's germline CDR1 is ENHRY and CDR2 SYGVKD. For the CDR3, the DNA is TGTGCCATCAGTGAGTCGTCCGGACAGGGGAGACCCTACGAGCAGTACTTC. The encoded protein is CAISESSGQGRPYEQYF.

The chain combines TRBV6-5 with TRBJ2-3; 11 nucleotides agree with TRBD2. Germline lookup yields CDR1 MNHEY and CDR2 SVGAGI. The CDR3 length is 14 residues. V dropped 10 bases and J dropped 2; count of bases not matched to a gene: 5. CDR3 loop: CATQTSGNTDTQYF. In DNA, the CDR3 is TGTGCCACCCAGACTAGCGGGAACACAGATACGCAGTATTTT.

The V and J genes are TRBV5-4 and TRBJ2-7, with D possibly being TRBD1 (5 bases). Per the germline V gene, CDR1 is SGHNT and CDR2 is YYREEE (reference sequence). The V gene lost 0 bases and the J gene lost 2 bases, with 12 bases spanning the gap. The CDR3 is 15 residues long. Here the CDR3 DNA reads TGTGCCAGCAGCTTGGGTAGTGGGGCCGCCTACGAGCAGTACTTC. Translated, it gives CASSLGSGAAYEQYF.

This clone occurred a few times. V is TRBV7-8 and J is TRBJ2-3; maybe TRBD2 (6 bases). Germline-derived CDR1 and CDR2 are SGHVS and FQNEAQ. Trimming pared 7 bases from V and 2 bases from J, leaving 16 bases between. The CDR3 is 15 residues long. The CDR3 loop is CASTMVGGDTDTQYF. CDR3 nucleotides: TGTGCCAGCACCATGGTGGGGGGAGACACAGATACGCAGTATTTT.

This chain links TRBV9 with TRBJ1-2; D remains ambiguous. Germline V gene lookup returns CDR1 SGDLS and CDR2 YYNGEE. This CDR3 contains 13 residues. Trimming left V 0 bases short and J 7 bases short, with 10 bases between. This chain's CDR3 is CASSVGMGVGYTF. The CDR3 coding sequence is TGTGCCAGCAGCGTAGGGATGGGAGTTGGCTACACCTTC.

The chain recombines TRBV28 with TRBJ1-4; D is undetermined. Germline CDR1 is MDHEN and CDR2 is SYDVKM. CDR3 length equals 12 residues. V lost 6 bases and J 7 bases, leaving 9 bases between the germline ends. Here the CDR3 DNA reads TGTGCCAGCAGCTCCGGTGGTGAAAAACTGTTTTTT. This codes for CASSSGGEKLFF.

The chain combines TRBV19 with TRBJ1-2, with TRBD1 identical over 8 bases. V lost 3 bases, J lost 7 bases, and 13 bases stayed unmatched. Germline lookup yields CDR1 LNHDA and CDR2 SQIVND (reference sequence). The CDR3 has 16 amino acids. The CDR3 DNA is TGTGCCAGTAGTATGTTGACAGGAGGACAGGGAGCTGGCTACACCTTC. Protein: CASSMLTGGQGAGYTF.

Comment on this clone: The same CDR3 also results from other DNA sequences found in this sample. The genes are TRBV28 and TRBJ2-6; D uncertain. V was cut by 2 bases and J by 4 bases, with 6 bases left in between. The CDR3 is 14 residues long. Germline values: CDR1 MDHEN, CDR2 SYDVKM. The CDR3 DNA is TGTGCCAGCAGTTTAAGCTCCGGGGCCAACGTCCTGACTTTC. Residues: CASSLSSGANVLTF.

This clone occurred once. Here the CDR3 DNA reads TGTGCCAGCAGTAAAGGGGTTTTAGCTGATACGCAGTATTTT. Translated: CASSKGVLADTQYF. The chain is built from TRBV2 and TRBJ2-3; tentative D call: TRBD1 (5 bases). The germline gives CDR1 SNHLY, CDR2 FYNNEI. CDR3 size: 14 residues. Trimming took 5 bases from V and 6 from J, leaving 15 bases between them.